The 17 T cell receptor beta chains below were found in one sample sequenced in a study of human T cells and chemical hapten exposure. One entry per CDR3 protein, called by TCRdb with MiXCR from the RACE reads. The sample lists some 180,000 distinct CDR3 sequences, 20% to 25% occurring once. This sample's time point: patch test 1, 2 weeks after DPC sensitization. Treatment noted: therapeutic diphenylcyclopropenone sensitization with weekly scalp DPC. The sequencing here drew on whole blood, taken in connection with sensitization to the hapten diphenylcyclopropenone (DPC). The source is a woman in her fifties or sixties with alopecia areata. Some clones in this sample may be carry-over from other donors' samples.

The CDR3 sequence is CASSLTGAGSGNTIYF. CDR3 coding DNA: TGTGCCAGCAGCCTTACAGGGGCAGGCTCTGGAAACACCATATATTTT. The rearrangement uses TRBV9 and TRBJ1-3; 7 nucleotides match TRBD1. The germline V gene encodes CDR1 SGDLS and CDR2 YYNGEE. The CDR3 has 16 residues. Trimming removed 4 bases from V and 0 bases from J; junction bases left unmatched: 7.

As to this clonotype: One end of the junction varies from germline; a read error may be responsible. CDR3 sequence reads: CASSLRRDRVAF. The CDR3 DNA sequence: TGTGCCAGCAGCCTACGCCGCGACAGGGTGGCTTTC. The J gene is TRBJ2-7, the V gene TRBV7-2, with 7 bases matching TRBD1. Germline V gene data show CDR1 as SGHTA and CDR2 as FQGNSA. The CDR3 covers 12 residues.

Only a few counts were recorded for this clonotype. This chain uses TRBV9 with TRBJ1-3, with D unresolved. CDR1 and CDR2 from the germline V gene are SGDLS and YYNGEE. The V gene lost 3 bases and the J gene lost 0 bases, with 13 bases spanning the gap. CDR3 length: 16 amino acids. In DNA form, the CDR3 reads TGTGCCAGCAGCGCACGCGTCTCCACCTCTGGAAACACCATATATTTT. Its protein is CASSARVSTSGNTIYF. The full variable domain, with the rest looked up from reference TRBV9 and TRBJ1-3, is DSGVTQTPKHLITATGQRVTLRCSPRSGDLSVYWYQQSLDQGLQFLIQYYNGEERAKGNILERFSAQQFPDLHSELNLSSLELGDSALYFCASSARVSTSGNTIYFGEGSWLTVV.

V gene TRBV20-1 combines with J gene TRBJ2-3, with 10 bases identical to TRBD1. V trimming: 6 bases; J trimming: 8 bases; junction bases outside the gene matches: 14. CDR3 length equals 15 residues. Germline V gives CDR1 DFQATT, CDR2 SNEGSKA (reference sequence). CDR3 coding DNA: TGCAGTGCCAAGGACAGGGGGGACTTCCTAGTTACGCAGTATTTT. This gives the protein CSAKDRGDFLVTQYF.

This clonotype appeared a few times. This chain uses TRBV3-1 with TRBJ2-1, with D perhaps matching TRBD1 (5 bases). The CDR3 is 13 amino acids. CDR1 is LGHDT and CDR2 is YNNKEL in the germline V gene (reference sequence). The V end was cut by 4 bases, the J end by 4 bases, with 8 bases between. Written as DNA, the CDR3 is TGTGCCAGCAGCCGTGACAGTTACAATGAGCAGTTCTTC. The encoded protein is CASSRDSYNEQFF.

The rearrangement joins TRBV6-1 to TRBJ2-6; 9 bases match TRBD1. V gave up 7 bases and J gave up 4 bases; unmatched junction bases: 11. The germline CDR1 and CDR2 sequences are MNHNS and SASEGT. CDR3 size: 17 residues. The CDR3 DNA sequence: TGTGCCAGCAAGGGGAGGACAGGGGCGACCGGGGCCAACGTCCTGACTTTC. Protein: CASKGRTGATGANVLTF.

This clonotype was found a few times. This chain uses TRBV11-2 with TRBJ2-2, with no clear D. V was clipped by 7 bases and J by 7 bases, with 10 bases between them. The CDR3 is made up of 12 amino acids. CDR1 is SGHAT and CDR2 is FQNNGV in the germline V gene. Here the CDR3 DNA reads TGTGCCAGCAACTTCTTGGGCGGGGAGCTGTTTTTT. Amino acids: CASNFLGGELFF.

This rearrangement joins TRBV20-1 to TRBJ1-5; D is undetermined. This CDR3 spans 12 amino acids. CDR1 and CDR2 from the germline V gene are DFQATT and SNEGSKA (reference sequence). The V end lost 5 bases, the J end lost 2 bases, and 7 bases lay between the germline ends. The DNA for the CDR3 is TGCAGTGCTGGTTTCGGCAATCAGCCCCAGCATTTT. Translating gives CSAGFGNQPQHF.

This clonotype was observed at least ten times. The V call is TRBV27, the J call TRBJ2-1; a weak D match, TRBD2 (5 bases). Looked up from germline, CDR1 is MNHEY and CDR2 is SMNVEV (reference sequence). With 5 bases removed from V and 5 bases from J, the gap between germline ends came to 16 bases. The CDR3 spans 15 residues. Written as DNA, the CDR3 is TGTGCCAGCAGTGGGTTGTGGGGAGAGGACAATGAGCAGTTCTTC. It codes for CASSGLWGEDNEQFF.

J is TRBJ2-3 and V is TRBV20-1; D is unclear. The CDR3 has 14 amino acids. CDR1 and CDR2 (germline): DFQATT, SNEGSKA (reference sequence). V shed 7 bases and J shed 1 base, with 15 bases lying between them. Here the CDR3 reads CSVISAAGTDTQYF. CDR3 nucleotides: TGCAGTGTGATCTCGGCGGCAGGCACAGATACGCAGTATTTT.

This clonotype was found a few times. The V call is TRBV5-1, the J call TRBJ2-1; 7 bases are a match to TRBD2. The J segment lost 6 bases and the V segment lost 3 bases, leaving 9 bases of the junction unmatched. CDR3 length: 15 amino acids. Germline values: CDR1 SGHRS, CDR2 YFSETQ. CDR3 nucleotides: TGCGCCAGCAGCTCCGCGGGAGCCCAATCCAATGAGCAGTTCTTC. As protein: CASSSAGAQSNEQFF.

V usage is TRBV29-1 and J usage is TRBJ1-1, with D unclear. From germline, CDR1 is SQVTM and CDR2 ANQGSEA. The CDR3 spans 13 residues. The germline V and J ends were trimmed by 4 bases and 3 bases, with 12 bases remaining between them. The CDR3 coding sequence is TGCAGCGTTGTTGGTCATAGGGACACTGAAGCTTTCTTT. This gives the protein CSVVGHRDTEAFF.

This clonotype was counted a few times. The chain employs TRBV6-2 or TRBV6-3 and TRBJ2-7, with a weak D call TRBD1 (6 bases). Germline V gives CDR1 MNHEY, CDR2 SVGEGT. The CDR3 is made up of 12 amino acids. Trimming stripped 6 bases from V and 4 bases from J, with 10 bases between. CDR3 amino acids: CASSRDIYEQYF. The CDR3 nucleotides are TGTGCCAGCAGCCGGGACATTTACGAGCAGTACTTC.

The chain carries TRBV5-1 and TRBJ1-1, with D uncertain. Germline loops: CDR1 SGHRS, CDR2 YFSETQ. This CDR3 region has 12 residues. The V end was cut by 0 bases, the J end by 6 bases, with 6 bases between. This CDR3 is CASSLVEAEAFF. CDR3 in DNA: TGCGCCAGCAGCTTGGTCGAGGCTGAAGCTTTCTTT.

This clonotype was seen more than once but under ten times. V gene TRBV29-1 combines with J gene TRBJ2-1; no firm D call. Germline V gene sequence: CDR1 SQVTM, CDR2 ANQGSEA. Trimming removed 0 bases from V and 0 bases from J, with 9 bases in between. The CDR3 spans 15 residues. CDR3 DNA: TGCAGCGTTGAAGATCGGCAGAGCTCCTACAATGAGCAGTTCTTC. This gives the protein CSVEDRQSSYNEQFF.

V gene TRBV7-2 combines with J gene TRBJ2-1, with D perhaps TRBD1 or TRBD2 (5 bases each). Germline V gene data show CDR1 as SGHTA and CDR2 as FQGNSA. Trimming left V 4 bases short and J 5 bases short, with 18 bases between. This CDR3 spans 16 amino acids. CDR3 sequence reads: CASSSSPGQTHNEQFF. The CDR3 DNA reads TGTGCCAGCAGCTCGTCCCCGGGGCAGACGCACAATGAGCAGTTCTTC.

The CDR3, as DNA: TGCGCCAGCAGCGTCGGACTAGCGGGAAATGAGCAGTTCTTC. Translated: CASSVGLAGNEQFF. This chain joins TRBV5-1 and TRBJ2-1, with 12 bases matching TRBD2. There are 14 residues in the CDR3. After removal of 4 bases from V and 7 bases from J, the junction contained 3 bases not matched to a gene. Germline loops: CDR1 SGHRS, CDR2 YFSETQ.